Sequencing of this TCR beta chain was carried out in a study of T cells in Graves' hyperthyroidism and ophthalmopathy (dated by TCRdb to about 2019). Broadly, across the study: TCR V-J signatures able to tell the groups apart were searched for in a discovery cohort of some 97 patients, of whom around 42 had Graves' ophthalmopathy and roughly 57 had stable Graves' hyperthyroidism. An independent validation cohort of fewer than 20 hyperthyroidism patients and approximately 17 patients who later progressed to ophthalmopathy tested prospective prediction of ophthalmopathy. The 75 to 100 discovery patients were randomly split 7:3 into training and test sets. Thyroid tissue and blood T-cell repertoires from more than 5 Graves' hyperthyroidism patients were also compared in the study. Once sampling was done, hyperthyroidism patients were given methimazole at a starting dose of 30 mg daily, whereas ophthalmopathy patients were given high-dose intravenous methylprednisolone. The paper describes TCR Vbeta CDR3 sequencing of 140 or so peripheral blood samples, made up of fewer than 50 ophthalmopathy patients, 70 to 75 hyperthyroidism patients and 17 progressor patients. Overall results and qualifications from the work: In validation, the model predicted progression to ophthalmopathy with around 71% sensitivity and 72.22% specificity, a median of approximately 6.7 months before onset. Sample size was not statistically predetermined, and blinding of investigators to group allocation was not performed. A model built on a 13 V-J signature distinguished ophthalmopathy from stable hyperthyroidism, reaching roughly 88% sensitivity and 81.08% specificity in cross-validation and 80%/75% in testing. Most expanded thyroid clonotypes (frequency above 0.001) were also detected in blood, a finding suggesting that blood repertoires may reflect thyroid immune responses.

Amplification of TCR beta CDR3 regions was carried out from RNA transcripts. A first-round RT-PCR of the TCR CDR3 used the HTBI primer set with the Qiagen OneStep RT-PCR kit. The libraries were constructed in a second round of multiplex PCR and then size-selected and purified. Libraries were sequenced paired-end with 100 bp reads on an Illumina HiSeq2000. Processing in the source paper ran as follows. SOAPnuke was used to process the raw data, throwing out any read that contained adapters or uncalled bases, had a mean Phred below 15, or lacked an exact constant-primer or identifier match. COPE v1.2.5 was used to merge high-quality paired reads, and clonotypes were defined as unique nucleotide sequences. MiTCR v1.1 was used to align the clonotypes against IMGT TRBV, TRBD and TRBJ reference segments. The analysis included only V-J combinations with a frequency above 0.0001, which together covered around 99% of the repertoires. A TCS score was defined as the ratio of F50 (clonal expansion) to E x V (chaos), with BLOSUM62-based TCRdist applied between CDR3 peptides within each V-J. Welch's t-statistics and random forest reduced several hundred V-J features to some 14, which were used in a naive Bayes classifier (R e1071). Thyroid-blood repertoire similarity was quantified with the Morisita-Horn index. Using fastp at Q25 and MiXCR, TCRdb reprocessed the public reads and kept productive beta chains. Each entry merges the rows of one CDR3 protein and shows their most common DNA and genes. The V and J calls follow TCRdb's processing rather than the paper's. Here the sample has roughly 500,000 distinct CDR3 sequences; roughly 45% occur a single time. The top ten hold about two fifths of the sample.

Turning to this clonotype: There is no known antigen for this receptor. The input lacks base qualities; no much larger clone sits a single base away.

Any patient with an uncontrolled infection, another autoimmune disease, pregnancy or lactation was excluded. Clinical symptoms, serum thyroxine and TRAb, thyroid ultrasound, and orbital computed tomography formed the basis for the diagnoses. Total RNA was extracted using Trizol reagent, and RNA quality was assessed on an Agilent 2100 Bioanalyzer. The receptor's source is an adult woman with Graves' disease, either hyperthyroidism or ophthalmopathy (not recorded which). Material: peripheral blood or thyroid tissue (not recorded which).

For the CDR3, the sequence is CASSLARLARSYEQYF. The DNA is TGTGCCAGCAGCTTAGCCAGACTAGCGAGGTCCTACGAGCAGTACTTC. The chain joins TRBV7-8 to TRBJ2-7; TRBD2 lines up with 8 middle nucleotides. Its CDR3 holds 16 amino acids, cysteine through phenylalanine. This entry keeps only the CDR3 DNA: 48 bases, framed from base 1. V loses 0 bases at its end and J loses 1 base; junction bases beyond the gene matches: 5. The germline V gene encodes CDR1 SGHVS and CDR2 FQNEAQ. Beyond the CDR3, the reference TRBV7-8 and TRBJ2-7 genes provide the residues; the full variable domain reads: GAGVSQSPRYKVAKRGQDVALRCDPISGHVSLFWYQQALGQGPEFLTYFQNEAQLDKSGLPSDRFFAERPEGSVSTLKIQRTQQEDSAVYLCASSLARLARSYEQYFGPGTRLTVT.